One TCR beta chain is described in this entry. Its antigen is unidentified. Random-hexamer reverse transcription was applied to roughly 0.5 to 1 ug RNA. TCRdb fed the immunoSEQ multiplex PCR reads into MiXCR, producing one record per CDR3 protein. Of some 160,000 distinct CDR3 sequences in the sample, nearly 97% were seen once. The CDR3 is made up of 17 amino acids. Trimming cost V 8 bases and J 4 bases; bases outside gene matches: 17. CDR1 is SQVTM and CDR2 is ANQGSEA in the germline V gene. The sample belongs to a study of CD8 T cells in Susac syndrome. General study results and limits: CD4+ repertoires of Susac syndrome patients lacked detectable clonal expansion.

The V and J genes are TRBV29-1 and TRBJ2-3; 11 bases line up with TRBD2. This TCR was recovered from a human donor with Susac syndrome. Sequencing was performed on CD4+ T cells from PBMCs. CDR3 bases: TGCAGCTCTGCGGGGACTAGCGGCCATAGGGGCGCAGATACGCAGTATTTT. It codes for CSSAGTSGHRGADTQYF.